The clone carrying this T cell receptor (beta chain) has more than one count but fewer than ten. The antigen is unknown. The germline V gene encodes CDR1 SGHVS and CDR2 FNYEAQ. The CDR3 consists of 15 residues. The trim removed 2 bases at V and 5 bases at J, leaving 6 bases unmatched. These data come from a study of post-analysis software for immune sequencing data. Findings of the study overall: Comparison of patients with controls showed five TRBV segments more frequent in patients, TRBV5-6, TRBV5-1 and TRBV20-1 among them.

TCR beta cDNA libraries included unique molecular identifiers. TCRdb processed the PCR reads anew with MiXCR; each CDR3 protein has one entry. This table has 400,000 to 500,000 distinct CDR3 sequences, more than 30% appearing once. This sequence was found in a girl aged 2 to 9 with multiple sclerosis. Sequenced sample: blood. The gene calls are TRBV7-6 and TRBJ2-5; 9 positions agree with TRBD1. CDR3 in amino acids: CASSLIRDRDETQYF. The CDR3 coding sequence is TGTGCCAGCAGCTTAATTAGGGACAGGGACGAGACCCAGTACTTC.